The entry below gives a single T cell receptor (beta chain) sequence along with its context. Its target is not known. TCRdb recomputed calls from the RT-PCR reads with MiXCR, one row per CDR3 protein. The data contain fewer than 700,000 distinct CDR3 sequences, 13% of them singletons. V lost 4 bases and J 0 bases, leaving 13 bases between the germline ends. This CDR3 comprises 16 residues. Per germline, CDR1 SGHVS and CDR2 FQNEAQ. The data derive from a study of response to subunit inactivated influenza vaccine. Study observations and caveats: Each seasonal influenza vaccination recruits few new T cells, the authors suggested.

V and J are TRBV7-8 and TRBJ2-1; the D gene is possibly TRBD2 (5 bases). Sequencing was performed on PBMCs from blood, taken around seven weeks after vaccination. The receptor comes from a man aged 50 to 59 who received an inactivated influenza vaccine. In DNA, the CDR3 is TGTGCCAGCAGCTCTGTAAGCGGAAGCTCCTACAATGAGCAGTTCTTC. Translation: CASSSVSGSSYNEQFF.